This T cell receptor beta chain was identified during a study of T cell repertoires in cytomegalovirus infection. Background on the study: It was the public TCR beta signatures that indicated both CMV infection and matching HLA type.

Remarks on this clonotype: What it binds is not known.

Points from the study as a whole: Using cumulative public TCR beta family frequency, the authors identified those who carried CMV together with the relevant HLA. In two of eight donors, the top clonotype was HLA-C-restricted CMV-specific.

TCRdb recomputed calls from the reads with MiXCR, one row per CDR3 protein. The sample gives some 500,000 distinct CDR3 sequences, approximately 40% of which show up once; 48% is in the top ten. The source was cultured PBMCs, collected from culture after CMV antigen stimulation. The sequence derives from a human donor in good health (CMV status not recorded). Some clones in this sample may be carry-over from other donors' samples.

CDR3 sequence reads: CASSPSRGGLLNYGYTF. The DNA for the CDR3 is TGTGCCAGCAGCCCATCAAGGGGAGGCCTGCTTAACTATGGCTACACCTTC. The rearrangement uses TRBV7-6 and TRBJ1-2; TRBD1 might be the D (5 bases). Germline CDR1 SGHVS, CDR2 FNYEAQ. Trimming cost V 5 bases and J 1 base, with 20 bases left between them. The CDR3 has 17 amino acids.